This TCR beta chain originates from a study of blood T cells in healthy people across ages. Overall study results and limits: In older individuals, TCR beta diversity per million T cells was lower, falling roughly linearly with age.

This clonotype has only a few counts. Antigen unknown. With a J-beta primer mix and a sample-barcoded 5' primer, a second PCR ran roughly 7 to 11 cycles. TCRdb re-analysed the 5' RACE reads in MiXCR, keeping a single row per CDR3 protein. The profile covers about 1.7 million distinct CDR3 sequences, with about 28% appearing a single time and about 8% taken by the ten largest. The germline V gene has CDR1 WNHNN and CDR2 SYGVQD (reference sequence). The CDR3 sequence is 13 residues long. V gave up 0 bases and J gave up 1 base, with 3 bases separating them. Total RNA amounts of at least 6 micrograms were extracted per sample.

This rearrangement joins TRBV10-1 to TRBJ1-1; D not resolved. This clonotype originated in a woman aged 30 to 39 in good health. Sequencing input: blood. CDR3 DNA: TGCGCCAGCAGTGAGTCGACGAACACTGAAGCTTTCTTT. Its translation: CASSESTNTEAFF.